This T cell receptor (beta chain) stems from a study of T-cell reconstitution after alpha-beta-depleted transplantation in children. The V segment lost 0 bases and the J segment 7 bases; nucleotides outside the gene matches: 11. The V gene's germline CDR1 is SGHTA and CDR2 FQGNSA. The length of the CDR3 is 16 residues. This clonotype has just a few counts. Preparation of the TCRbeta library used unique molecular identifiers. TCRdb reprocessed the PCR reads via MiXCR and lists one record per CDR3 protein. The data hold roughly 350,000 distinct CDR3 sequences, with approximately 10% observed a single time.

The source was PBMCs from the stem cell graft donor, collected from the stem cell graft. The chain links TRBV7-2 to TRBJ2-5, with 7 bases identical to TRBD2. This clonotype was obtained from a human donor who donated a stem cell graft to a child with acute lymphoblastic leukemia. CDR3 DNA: TGTGCCAGCAGCTTAGCGTTGGGGCTAGCGGTAGGGACCCAGTACTTC. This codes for CASSLALGLAVGTQYF. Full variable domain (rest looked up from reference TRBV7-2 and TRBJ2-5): GAGVSQSPSNKVTEKGKDVELRCDPISGHTALYWYRQSLGQGLEFLIYFQGNSAPDKSGLPSDRFSAERTGGSVSTLTIQRTQQEDSAVYLCASSLALGLAVGTQYFGPGTRLLVL.